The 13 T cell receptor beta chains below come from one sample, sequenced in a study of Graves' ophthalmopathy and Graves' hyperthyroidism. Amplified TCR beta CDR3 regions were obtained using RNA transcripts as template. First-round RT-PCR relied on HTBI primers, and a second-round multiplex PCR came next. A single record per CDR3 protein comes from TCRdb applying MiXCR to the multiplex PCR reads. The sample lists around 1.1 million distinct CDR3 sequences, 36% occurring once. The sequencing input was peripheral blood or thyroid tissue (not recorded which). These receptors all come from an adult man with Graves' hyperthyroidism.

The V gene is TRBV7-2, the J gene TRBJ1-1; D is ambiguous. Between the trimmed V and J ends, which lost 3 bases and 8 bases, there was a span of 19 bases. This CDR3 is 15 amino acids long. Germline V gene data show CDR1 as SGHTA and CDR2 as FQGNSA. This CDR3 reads CASSLAGPPRNEAFF. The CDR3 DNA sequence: TGTGCCAGCAGCTTGGCGGGCCCACCCCGTAACGAAGCTTTCTTT.

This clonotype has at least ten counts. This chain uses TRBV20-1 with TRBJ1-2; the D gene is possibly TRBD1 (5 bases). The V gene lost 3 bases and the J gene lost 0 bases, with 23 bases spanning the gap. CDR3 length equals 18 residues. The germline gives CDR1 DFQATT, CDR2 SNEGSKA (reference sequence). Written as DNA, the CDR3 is TGCAGTGCTAGGGAGGACAAAGACCGTTCCTTTGCTAACTATGGCTACACCTTC. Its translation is CSAREDKDRSFANYGYTF.

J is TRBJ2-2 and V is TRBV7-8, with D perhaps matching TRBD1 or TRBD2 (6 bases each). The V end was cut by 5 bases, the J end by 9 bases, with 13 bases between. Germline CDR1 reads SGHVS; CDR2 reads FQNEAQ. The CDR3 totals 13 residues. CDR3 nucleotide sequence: TGTGCCAGCAGCGACGGGGGCGCCTGGGAGCTGTTTTTT. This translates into CASSDGGAWELFF.

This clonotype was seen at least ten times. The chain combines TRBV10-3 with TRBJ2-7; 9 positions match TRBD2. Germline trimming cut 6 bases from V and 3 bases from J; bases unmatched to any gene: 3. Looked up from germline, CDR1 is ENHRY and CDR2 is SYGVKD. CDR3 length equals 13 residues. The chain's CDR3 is CAISRLAVYEQYF. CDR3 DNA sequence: TGTGCCATCAGCCGACTAGCGGTCTACGAGCAGTACTTC.

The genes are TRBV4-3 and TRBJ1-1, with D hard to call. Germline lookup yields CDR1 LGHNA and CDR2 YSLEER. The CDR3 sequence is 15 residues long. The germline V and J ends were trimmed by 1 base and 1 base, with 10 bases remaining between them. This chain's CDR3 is CASSQGARRNTEAFF. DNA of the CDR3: TGCGCCAGCAGCCAAGGTGCACGCAGGAACACTGAAGCTTTCTTT.

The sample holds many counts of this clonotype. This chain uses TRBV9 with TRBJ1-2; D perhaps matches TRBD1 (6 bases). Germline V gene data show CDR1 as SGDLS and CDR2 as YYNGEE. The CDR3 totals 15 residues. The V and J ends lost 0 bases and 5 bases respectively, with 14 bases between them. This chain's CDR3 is CASSVEVTGKYGYTF. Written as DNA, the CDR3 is TGTGCCAGCAGCGTAGAAGTAACAGGGAAGTATGGCTACACCTTC.

The CDR3 coding sequence is TGTGCCATCAGTGGGACAGGCGACTACGAGCAGTACTTC. It yields the protein CAISGTGDYEQYF. The V and J genes are TRBV10-3 and TRBJ2-7; 7 bases match TRBD1. The germline gives CDR1 ENHRY, CDR2 SYGVKD. The junction had 3 bases not matched to a gene; V was cut back by 4 bases and J by 3 bases. This CDR3 is built from 13 residues.

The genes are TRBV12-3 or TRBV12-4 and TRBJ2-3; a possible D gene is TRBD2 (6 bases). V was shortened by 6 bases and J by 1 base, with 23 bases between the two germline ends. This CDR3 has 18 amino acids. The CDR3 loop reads CASSQPPETRQGTDTQYF. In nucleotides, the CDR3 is TGTGCCAGCAGCCAACCTCCCGAGACTAGGCAAGGCACAGATACGCAGTATTTT.

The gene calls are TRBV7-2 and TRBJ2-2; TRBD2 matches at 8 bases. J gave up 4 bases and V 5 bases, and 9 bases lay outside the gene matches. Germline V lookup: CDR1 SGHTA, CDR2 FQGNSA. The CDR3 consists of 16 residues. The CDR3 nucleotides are TGTGCCAGCAGCGCGACTAGCGCGCGGGGCACCGGGGAGCTGTTTTTT. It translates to CASSATSARGTGELFF.

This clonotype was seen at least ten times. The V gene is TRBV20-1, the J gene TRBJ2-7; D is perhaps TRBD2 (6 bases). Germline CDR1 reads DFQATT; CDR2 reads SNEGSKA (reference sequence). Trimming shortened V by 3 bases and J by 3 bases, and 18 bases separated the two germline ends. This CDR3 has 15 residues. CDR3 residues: CSARAEERGSYEQYF. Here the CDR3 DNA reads TGCAGTGCTAGGGCTGAGGAACGGGGGAGCTACGAGCAGTACTTC.

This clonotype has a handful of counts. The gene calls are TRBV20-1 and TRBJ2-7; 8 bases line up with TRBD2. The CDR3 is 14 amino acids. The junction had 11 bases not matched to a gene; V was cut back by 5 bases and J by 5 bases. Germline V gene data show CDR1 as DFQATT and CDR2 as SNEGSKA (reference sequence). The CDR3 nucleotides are TGCAGTGCTGCCCTCGGGAGGGGGGTCAACGAGCAGTACTTC. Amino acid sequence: CSAALGRGVNEQYF.

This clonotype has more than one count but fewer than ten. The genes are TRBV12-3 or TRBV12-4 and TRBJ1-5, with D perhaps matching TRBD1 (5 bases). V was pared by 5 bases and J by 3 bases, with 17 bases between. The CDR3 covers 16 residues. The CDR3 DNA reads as TGTGCCAGCAGTGAGGGACGTCAGGGTCCCAATCAGCCCCAGCATTTT. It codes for CASSEGRQGPNQPQHF.

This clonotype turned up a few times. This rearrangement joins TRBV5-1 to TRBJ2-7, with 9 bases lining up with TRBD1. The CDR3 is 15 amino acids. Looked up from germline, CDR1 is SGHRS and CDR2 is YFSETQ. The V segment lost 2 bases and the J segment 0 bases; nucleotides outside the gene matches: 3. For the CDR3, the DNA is TGCGCCAGCAGCTTCGAGACAGGGGGCTCCTACGAGCAGTACTTC. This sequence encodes CASSFETGGSYEQYF.